This T cell receptor (beta chain) was captured by sequencing in a study of blood T cells in healthy people across ages. Alongside a J-beta primer mix, a sample-barcoded 5' primer served in a second PCR lasting roughly 6 to 11 cycles. TCRdb re-derived calls from the 5' RACE reads in MiXCR, one entry per CDR3 protein. In the table there are approximately 900,000 distinct CDR3 sequences, almost 30% of which are singletons. The V segment lost 3 bases and the J segment 4 bases; nucleotides outside the gene matches: 7. Germline V gene lookup returns CDR1 DFQATT and CDR2 SNEGSKA (reference sequence). CDR3 length: 15 amino acids. Each donor was a healthy Caucasian individual from Russia, aged roughly 6 to 95. The authors drew about 10 milliliters of peripheral blood from each donor. This clonotype was recorded a few times. The data also belong to a second study, concerning T cells of mothers and their children.

The chain recombines TRBV20-1 with TRBJ2-1; TRBD1 aligns across 9 bases. This receptor was taken from a woman in her thirties or forties in good health. The specimen sequenced was blood. In DNA form, the CDR3 reads TGCAGTGCTAGGAAAGGGACAGGGCAGTACAATGAGCAGTTCTTC. It specifies CSARKGTGQYNEQFF.